The 5 T cell receptor beta chains below were found in one sample sequenced in a study of cytomegalovirus exposure and HLA in healthy donors. Use of 60 Vbeta and 13 Jbeta primers characterized the PCR. Measured with immunoSEQ multiplex PCR; TCRdb has only the in-frame clones, and not every one. This sample has some 200,000 clones, with about 85% found just once. The sequencing sample was made of PBMCs. The receptors come from a man aged 50 to 60 in good health and CMV-seronegative.

The chain has TRBV7-8 and TRBJ2-7; TRBD2 might be the D (5 bases). This CDR3 spans 14 amino acids. Germline V lookup: CDR1 SGHVS, CDR2 FQNEAQ. The ends were cut back, 5 bases at V and 5 bases at J, with 16 bases in the middle. The CDR3 region has the DNA TGTGCCAGCAGCGAGGGAAGGATACCCAACGAGCAGTACTTC. The encoded protein is CASSEGRIPNEQYF. Drawing the rest from reference TRBV7-8 and TRBJ2-7, the complete variable domain is GAGVSQSPRYKVAKRGQDVALRCDPISGHVSLFWYQQALGQGPEFLTYFQNEAQLDKSGLPSDRFFAERPEGSVSTLKIQRTQQEDSAVYLCASSEGRIPNEQYFGPGTRLTVT.

The CDR3 nucleotides are TGTGCCAGCAGCTTGACAGACATGAACACTGAAGCTTTCTTT. It yields the protein CASSLTDMNTEAFF. This chain joins TRBV11-2 and TRBJ1-1; weak D call: TRBD1 (5 bases). Trimming stripped 3 bases from V and 0 bases from J, with 8 bases between. Looked up from germline, CDR1 is SGHAT and CDR2 is FQNNGV. This CDR3 region has 14 residues.

The table lists this clone with a count of one. The V call is TRBV13, the J call TRBJ1-1; TRBD1 aligns across 8 bases. The CDR3 totals 14 residues. CDR1 and CDR2 (germline): PRHDT, FYEKMQ (reference sequence). J gave up 11 bases and V 3 bases, and 11 bases lay outside the gene matches. The CDR3 sequence: CASSFDRGSLGAFF. DNA for the CDR3: TGTGCCAGCAGCTTCGACAGGGGCTCGCTGGGGGCTTTCTTT.

The sample holds a few counts of this clone. This chain connects TRBV4-1 to TRBJ1-2; D unclear. This CDR3 region has 15 residues. Germline lookup yields CDR1 MGHRA and CDR2 YSYEKL. Trimming took 0 bases from V and 3 from J, leaving 11 bases between them. This CDR3 reads CASSQETRGYYGYTF. The DNA of the CDR3 is TGCGCCAGCAGCCAAGAGACCCGGGGATACTATGGCTACACCTTC.

The V and J genes are TRBV5-6 and TRBJ2-1; maybe TRBD2 (6 bases). Germline CDR1 is SGHDT and CDR2 is YYEEEE. Trimming shortened V by 0 bases and J by 2 bases, and 12 bases separated the two germline ends. The CDR3 is 16 residues long. In DNA form, the CDR3 reads TGTGCCAGCAGCTTGGCCGGAGGGGACCCCTACAATGAGCAGTTCTTC. Amino acids: CASSLAGGDPYNEQFF.